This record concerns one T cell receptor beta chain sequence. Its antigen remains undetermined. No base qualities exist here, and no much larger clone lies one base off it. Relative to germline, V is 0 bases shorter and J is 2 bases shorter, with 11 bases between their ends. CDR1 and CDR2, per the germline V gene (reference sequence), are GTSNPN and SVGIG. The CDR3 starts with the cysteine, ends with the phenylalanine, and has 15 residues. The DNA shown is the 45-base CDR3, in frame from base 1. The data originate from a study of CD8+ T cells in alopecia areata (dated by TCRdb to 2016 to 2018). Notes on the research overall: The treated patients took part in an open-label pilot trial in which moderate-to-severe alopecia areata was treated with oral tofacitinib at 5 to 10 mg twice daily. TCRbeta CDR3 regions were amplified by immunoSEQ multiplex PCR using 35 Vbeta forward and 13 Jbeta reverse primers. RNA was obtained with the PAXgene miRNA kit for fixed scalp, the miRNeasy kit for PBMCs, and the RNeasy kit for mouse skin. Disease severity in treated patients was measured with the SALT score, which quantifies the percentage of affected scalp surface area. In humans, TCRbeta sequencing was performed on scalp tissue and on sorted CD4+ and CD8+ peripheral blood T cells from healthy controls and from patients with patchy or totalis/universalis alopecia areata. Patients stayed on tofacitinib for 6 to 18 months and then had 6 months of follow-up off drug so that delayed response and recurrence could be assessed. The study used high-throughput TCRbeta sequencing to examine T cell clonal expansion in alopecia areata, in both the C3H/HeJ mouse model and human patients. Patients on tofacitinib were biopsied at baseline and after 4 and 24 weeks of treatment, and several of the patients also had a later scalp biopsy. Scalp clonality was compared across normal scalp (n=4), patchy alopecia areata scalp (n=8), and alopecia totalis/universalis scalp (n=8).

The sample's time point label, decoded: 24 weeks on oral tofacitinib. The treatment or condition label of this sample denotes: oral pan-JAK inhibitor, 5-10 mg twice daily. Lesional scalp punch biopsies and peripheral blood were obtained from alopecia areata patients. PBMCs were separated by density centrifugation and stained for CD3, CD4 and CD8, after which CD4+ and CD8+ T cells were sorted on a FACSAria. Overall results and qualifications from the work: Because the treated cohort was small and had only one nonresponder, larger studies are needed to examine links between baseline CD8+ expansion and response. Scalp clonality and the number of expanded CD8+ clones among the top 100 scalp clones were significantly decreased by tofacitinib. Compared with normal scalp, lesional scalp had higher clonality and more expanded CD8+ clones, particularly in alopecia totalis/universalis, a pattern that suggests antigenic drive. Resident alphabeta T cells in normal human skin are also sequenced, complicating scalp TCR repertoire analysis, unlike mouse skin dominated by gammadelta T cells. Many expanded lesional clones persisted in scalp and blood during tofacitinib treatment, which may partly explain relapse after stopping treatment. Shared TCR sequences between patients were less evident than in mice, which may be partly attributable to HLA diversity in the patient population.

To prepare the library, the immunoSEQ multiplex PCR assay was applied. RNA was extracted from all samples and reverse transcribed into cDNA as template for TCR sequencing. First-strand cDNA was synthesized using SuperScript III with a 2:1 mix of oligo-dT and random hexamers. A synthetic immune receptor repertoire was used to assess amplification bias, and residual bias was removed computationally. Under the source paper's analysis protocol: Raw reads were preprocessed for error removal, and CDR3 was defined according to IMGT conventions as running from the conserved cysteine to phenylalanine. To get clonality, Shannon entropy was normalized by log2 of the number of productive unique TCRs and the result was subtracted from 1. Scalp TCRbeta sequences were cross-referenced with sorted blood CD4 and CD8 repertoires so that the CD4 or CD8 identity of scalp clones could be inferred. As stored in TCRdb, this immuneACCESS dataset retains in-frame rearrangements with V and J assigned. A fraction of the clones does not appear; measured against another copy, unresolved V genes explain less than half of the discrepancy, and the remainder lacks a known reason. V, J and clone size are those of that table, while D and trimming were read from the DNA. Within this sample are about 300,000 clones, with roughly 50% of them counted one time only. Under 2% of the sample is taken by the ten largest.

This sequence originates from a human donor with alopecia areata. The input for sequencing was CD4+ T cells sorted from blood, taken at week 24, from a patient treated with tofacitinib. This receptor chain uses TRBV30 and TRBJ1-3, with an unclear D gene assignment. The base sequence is TGTGCCTGGAGTGTCTCCGGGATGGCTGGAAACACCATATATTTT. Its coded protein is CAWSVSGMAGNTIYF.